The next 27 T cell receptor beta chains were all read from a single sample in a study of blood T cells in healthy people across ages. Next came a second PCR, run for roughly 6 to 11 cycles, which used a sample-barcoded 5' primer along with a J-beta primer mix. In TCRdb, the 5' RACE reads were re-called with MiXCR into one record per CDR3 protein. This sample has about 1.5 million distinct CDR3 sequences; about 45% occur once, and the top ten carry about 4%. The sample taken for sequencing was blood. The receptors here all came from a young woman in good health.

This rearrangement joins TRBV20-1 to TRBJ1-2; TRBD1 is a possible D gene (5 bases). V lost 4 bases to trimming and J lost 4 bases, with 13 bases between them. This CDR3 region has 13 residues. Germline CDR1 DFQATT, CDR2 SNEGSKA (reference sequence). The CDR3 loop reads CSANSGRVYGYTF. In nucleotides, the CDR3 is TGCAGTGCTAACTCGGGACGTGTCTATGGCTACACCTTC.

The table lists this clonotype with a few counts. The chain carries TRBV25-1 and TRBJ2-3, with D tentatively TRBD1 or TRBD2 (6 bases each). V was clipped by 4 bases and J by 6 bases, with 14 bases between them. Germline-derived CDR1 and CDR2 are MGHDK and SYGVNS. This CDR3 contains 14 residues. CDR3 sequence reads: CASSAPGARDTQYF. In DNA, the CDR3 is TGTGCCAGCAGTGCCCCGGGGGCGCGGGATACGCAGTATTTT.

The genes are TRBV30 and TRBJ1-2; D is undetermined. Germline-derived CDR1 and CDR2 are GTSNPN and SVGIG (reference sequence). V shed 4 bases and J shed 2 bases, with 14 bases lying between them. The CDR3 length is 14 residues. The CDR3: CAWNKGIFNYGYTF. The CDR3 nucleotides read TGTGCCTGGAATAAGGGTATTTTCAACTATGGCTACACCTTC.

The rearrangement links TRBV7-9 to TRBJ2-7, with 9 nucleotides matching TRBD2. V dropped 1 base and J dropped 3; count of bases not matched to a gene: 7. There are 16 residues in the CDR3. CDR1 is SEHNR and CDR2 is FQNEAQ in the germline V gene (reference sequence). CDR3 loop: CASSLGGASGNYEQYF. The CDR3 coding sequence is TGTGCCAGCAGCTTAGGCGGGGCTAGCGGGAACTACGAGCAGTACTTC.

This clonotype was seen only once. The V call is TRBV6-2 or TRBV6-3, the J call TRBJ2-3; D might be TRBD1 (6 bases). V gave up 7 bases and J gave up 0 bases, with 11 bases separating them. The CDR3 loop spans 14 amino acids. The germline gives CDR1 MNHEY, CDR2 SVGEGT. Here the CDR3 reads CASTGALSTDTQYF. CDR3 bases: TGTGCCAGCACAGGGGCACTTAGCACAGATACGCAGTATTTT.

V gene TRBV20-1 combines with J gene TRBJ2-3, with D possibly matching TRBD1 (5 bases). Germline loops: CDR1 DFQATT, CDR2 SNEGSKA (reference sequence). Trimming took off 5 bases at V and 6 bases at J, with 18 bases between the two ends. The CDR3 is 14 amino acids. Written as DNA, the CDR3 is TGCAGTGCTCCCACAGGCACGAGAGGTGATACGCAGTATTTT. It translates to CSAPTGTRGDTQYF.

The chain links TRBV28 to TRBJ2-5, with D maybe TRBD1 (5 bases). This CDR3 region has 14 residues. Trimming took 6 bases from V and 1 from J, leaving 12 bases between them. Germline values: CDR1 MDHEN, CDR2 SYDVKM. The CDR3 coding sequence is TGTGCCAGCAGCCGATTGCAGGGCCAAGAGACCCAGTACTTC. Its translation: CASSRLQGQETQYF.

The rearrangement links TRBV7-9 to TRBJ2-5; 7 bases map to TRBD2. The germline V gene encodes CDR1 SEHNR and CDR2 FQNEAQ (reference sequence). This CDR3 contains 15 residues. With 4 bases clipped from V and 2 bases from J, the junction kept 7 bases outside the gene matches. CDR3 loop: CASSSKRGEQETQYF. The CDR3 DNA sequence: TGTGCCAGCAGCTCGAAGCGGGGCGAACAAGAGACCCAGTACTTC. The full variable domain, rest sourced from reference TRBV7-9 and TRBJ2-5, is DTGVSQNPRHKITKRGQNVTFRCDPISEHNRLYWYRQTLGQGPEFLTYFQNEAQLEKSRLLSDRFSAERPKGSFSTLEIQRTEQGDSAMYLCASSSKRGEQETQYFGPGTRLLVL.

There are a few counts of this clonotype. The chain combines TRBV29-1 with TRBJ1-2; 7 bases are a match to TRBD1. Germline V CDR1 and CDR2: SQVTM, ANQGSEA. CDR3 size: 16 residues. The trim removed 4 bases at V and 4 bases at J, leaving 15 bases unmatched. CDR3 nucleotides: TGCAGCGTTGTAGGTTTTCGACAGGGAAGCGCCTATGGCTACACCTTC. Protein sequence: CSVVGFRQGSAYGYTF.

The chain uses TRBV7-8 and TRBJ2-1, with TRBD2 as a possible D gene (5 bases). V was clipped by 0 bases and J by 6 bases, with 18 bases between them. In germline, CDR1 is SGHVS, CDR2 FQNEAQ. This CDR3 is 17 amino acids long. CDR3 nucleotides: TGTGCCAGCAGCTTAGCGATTGGACTTCGCACCCCCAATGAGCAGTTCTTC. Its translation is CASSLAIGLRTPNEQFF.

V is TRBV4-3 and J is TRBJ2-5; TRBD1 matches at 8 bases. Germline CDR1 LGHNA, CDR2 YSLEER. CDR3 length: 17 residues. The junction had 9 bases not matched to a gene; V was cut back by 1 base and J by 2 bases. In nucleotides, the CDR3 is TGCGCCAGCAGCCAAGTGAGAGGGACAGGACGTCAAGAGACCCAGTACTTC. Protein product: CASSQVRGTGRQETQYF.

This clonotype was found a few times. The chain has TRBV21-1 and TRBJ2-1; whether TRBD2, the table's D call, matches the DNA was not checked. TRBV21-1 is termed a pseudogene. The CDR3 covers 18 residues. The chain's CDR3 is CASSKVASGGFSYNEQFF. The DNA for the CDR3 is TGTGCCAGCAGCAAAGTGGCTAGCGGGGGGTTCTCCTACAATGAGCAGTTCTTC.

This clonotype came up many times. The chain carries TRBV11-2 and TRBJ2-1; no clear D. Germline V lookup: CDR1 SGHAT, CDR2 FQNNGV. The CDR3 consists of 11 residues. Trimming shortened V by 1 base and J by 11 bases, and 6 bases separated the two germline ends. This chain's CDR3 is CASSLVGQQFF. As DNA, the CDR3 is TGTGCCAGCAGCTTAGTAGGGCAGCAGTTCTTC. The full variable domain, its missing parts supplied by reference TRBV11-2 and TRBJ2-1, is EAGVAQSPRYKIIEKRQSVAFWCNPISGHATLYWYQQILGQGPKLLIQFQNNGVVDDSQLPKDRFSAERLKGVDSTLKIQPAKLEDSAVYLCASSLVGQQFFGPGTRLTVL.

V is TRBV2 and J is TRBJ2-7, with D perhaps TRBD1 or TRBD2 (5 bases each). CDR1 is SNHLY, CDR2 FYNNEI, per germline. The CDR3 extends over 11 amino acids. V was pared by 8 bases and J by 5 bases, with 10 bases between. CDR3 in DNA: TGTGCCAGCCTGGGGGTCAACGAGCAGTACTTC. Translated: CASLGVNEQYF.

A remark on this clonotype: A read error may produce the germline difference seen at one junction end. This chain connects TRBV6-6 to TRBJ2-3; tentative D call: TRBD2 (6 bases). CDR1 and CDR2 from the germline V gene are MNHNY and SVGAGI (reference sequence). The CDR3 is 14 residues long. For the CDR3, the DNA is TGTGCCAGCAAGGCAGGGAGGAGCACAGGTACGCAGTATTTT. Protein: CASKAGRSTGTQYF.

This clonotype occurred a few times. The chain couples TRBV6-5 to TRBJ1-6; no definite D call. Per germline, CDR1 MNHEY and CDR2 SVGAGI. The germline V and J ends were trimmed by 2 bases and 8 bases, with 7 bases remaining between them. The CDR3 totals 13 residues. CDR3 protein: CASSYGWDSPLHF. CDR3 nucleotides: TGTGCCAGCAGTTACGGGTGGGATTCACCCCTCCACTTT.

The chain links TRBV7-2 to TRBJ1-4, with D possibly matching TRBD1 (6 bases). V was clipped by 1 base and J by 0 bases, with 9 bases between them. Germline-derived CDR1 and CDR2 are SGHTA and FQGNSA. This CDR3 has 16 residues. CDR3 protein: CASSLDTGTTNEKLFF. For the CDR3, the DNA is TGTGCCAGCAGCTTAGATACAGGGACAACTAATGAAAAACTGTTTTTT.

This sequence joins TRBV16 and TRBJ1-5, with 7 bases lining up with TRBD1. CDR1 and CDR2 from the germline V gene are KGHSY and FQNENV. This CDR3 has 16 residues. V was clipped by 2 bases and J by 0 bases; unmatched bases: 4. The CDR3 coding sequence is TGTGCCAGCAGCCAACCGGGACAGTATAGCAATCAGCCCCAGCATTTT. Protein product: CASSQPGQYSNQPQHF.

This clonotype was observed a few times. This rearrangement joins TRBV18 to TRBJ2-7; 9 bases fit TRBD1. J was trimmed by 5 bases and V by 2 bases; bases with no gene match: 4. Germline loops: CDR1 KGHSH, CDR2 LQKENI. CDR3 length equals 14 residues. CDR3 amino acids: CASSPSQGANEQYF. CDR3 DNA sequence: TGTGCCAGCTCACCATCACAGGGGGCCAACGAGCAGTACTTC.

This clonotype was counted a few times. The CDR3 DNA reads as TGCGCCAGCAGCAGTTCCCCGGGGGAGACCCAGTACTTC. Translating gives CASSSSPGETQYF. This chain uses TRBV5-1 with TRBJ2-5; a possible D gene is TRBD2 (5 bases). The germline V and J ends were trimmed by 4 bases and 5 bases, with 12 bases remaining between them. The CDR3 sequence is 13 residues long. CDR1 is SGHRS and CDR2 is YFSETQ in the germline V gene.

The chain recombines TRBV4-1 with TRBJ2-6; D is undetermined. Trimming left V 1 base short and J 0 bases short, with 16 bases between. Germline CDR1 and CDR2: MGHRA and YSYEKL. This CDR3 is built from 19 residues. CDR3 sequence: CASSQGAASASSGANVLTF. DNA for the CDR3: TGCGCCAGCAGCCAAGGGGCCGCGTCTGCCAGCTCTGGGGCCAACGTCCTGACTTTC.

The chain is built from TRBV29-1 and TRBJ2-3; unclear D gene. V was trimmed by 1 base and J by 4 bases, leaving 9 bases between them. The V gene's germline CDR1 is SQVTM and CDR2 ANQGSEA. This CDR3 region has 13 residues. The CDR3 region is CSVEGRQSDTQYF. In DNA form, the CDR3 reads TGCAGCGTTGAAGGGCGGCAGTCAGATACGCAGTATTTT.

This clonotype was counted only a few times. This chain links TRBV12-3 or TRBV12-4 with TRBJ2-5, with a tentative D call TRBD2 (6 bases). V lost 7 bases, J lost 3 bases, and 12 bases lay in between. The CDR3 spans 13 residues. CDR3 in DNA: TGTGCCAGCACCCCGCGGGGTGAAGAGACCCAGTACTTC. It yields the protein CASTPRGEETQYF.

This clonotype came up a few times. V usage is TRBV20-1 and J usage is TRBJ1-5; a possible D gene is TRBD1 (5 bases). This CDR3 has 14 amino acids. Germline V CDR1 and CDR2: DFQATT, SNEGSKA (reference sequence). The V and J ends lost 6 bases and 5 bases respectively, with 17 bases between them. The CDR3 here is CSAPYGGNDQPQHF. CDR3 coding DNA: TGCAGTGCACCGTATGGGGGAAACGATCAGCCCCAGCATTTT.

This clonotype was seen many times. The CDR3 nucleotides are TGTGCCAGCACGACGTCAGATACGCAGTATTTT. Residues: CASTTSDTQYF. The chain is built from TRBV7-8 and TRBJ2-3; D remains unclear. CDR1 and CDR2 from the germline V gene are SGHVS and FQNEAQ. The CDR3 has 11 amino acids. Trimming removed 7 bases from V and 4 bases from J, with 6 bases in between.

CDR3 amino acids: CASSFTSGSWEQYF. CDR3 DNA sequence: TGTGCCAGCAGCTTTACTAGCGGGAGTTGGGAGCAGTACTTC. The chain couples TRBV5-6 to TRBJ2-7, with 11 bases fitting TRBD2. The CDR3 runs 14 residues. The V and J ends lost 2 bases and 7 bases, in that order; junction bases with no gene match: 5. Germline V gives CDR1 SGHDT, CDR2 YYEEEE. Filled out from reference TRBV5-6 and TRBJ2-7, the complete variable domain reads DAGVTQSPTHLIKTRGQQVTLRCSPKSGHDTVSWYQQALGQGPQFIFQYYEEEERQRGNFPDRFSGHQFPNYSSELNVNALLLGDSALYLCASSFTSGSWEQYFGPGTRLTVT.

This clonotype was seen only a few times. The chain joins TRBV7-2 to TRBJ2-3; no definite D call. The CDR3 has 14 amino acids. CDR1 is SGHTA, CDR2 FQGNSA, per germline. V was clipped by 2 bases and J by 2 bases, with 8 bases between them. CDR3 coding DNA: TGTGCCAGCAGCTTAAAGCTTTACACAGATACGCAGTATTTT. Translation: CASSLKLYTDTQYF.